The table lists the clone carrying this T cell receptor beta chain with a count of one. This record belongs to a study of T cell changes during pregnancy in multiple sclerosis. Repertoires were generated with immunoSEQ multiplex PCR, while TCRdb's copy carries only in-frame clones and drops some. The sample lists tens of thousands of clones, approximately 90% occurring once. The CDR3 covers 16 residues. Germline CDR1 and CDR2: WNHNN and SYGVQD (reference sequence). Trimming left V 0 bases short and J 1 base short, with 11 bases between. The chain carries TRBV10-1 and TRBJ2-3; maybe TRBD2 (6 bases). The clonotype was recovered from a female donor with multiple sclerosis, enrolled in a pregnancy study. The input for sequencing was CD4+ T cells from peripheral blood mononuclear cells, taken before pregnancy. The CDR3: CASSESTSGGTDTQYF. DNA of the CDR3: TGCGCCAGCAGTGAGTCGACTAGTGGGGGCACAGATACGCAGTATTTT.